This is a list of T cell receptor beta chains from one sample in a study of T cell changes during pregnancy in multiple sclerosis. Method: immunoSEQ multiplex PCR; TCRdb's copy keeps in-frame clones and lacks some. The top ten hold roughly 6% of the sample, which has 20,000 or so clones, over 80% seen once. This specimen consisted of CD8+ T cells from peripheral blood mononuclear cells, obtained after pregnancy. These receptors were obtained from a female donor in good health, enrolled as a control in a pregnancy study. CDR3s include the opening cysteine and the closing phenylalanine or tryptophan. D genes are given only for firm matches. Clone sizes are given selectively: once, few, many, or a class where the clone is expanded.

v_call	d_call	j_call	clone_size	cdr3_aa	cdr3_nt
TRBV4-3	.	TRBJ1-3	.	CASSQSQVSTSGNTIYF	TGCGCCAGCAGCCAATCTCAGGTGTCCACCTCTGGAAACACCATATATTTT
TRBV5-5	.	TRBJ2-7	.	CASSLLISYEQYF	TGTGCCAGCAGCTTGTTAATTTCCTACGAGCAGTACTTC
TRBV7-9	.	TRBJ1-1	.	CASSPISEAFF	TGTGCCAGCAGCCCTATTTCGGAAGCTTTCTTT
TRBV19	TRBD2	TRBJ2-1	.	CASGLAGDNEQFF	TGTGCCAGCGGACTAGCGGGAGACAATGAGCAGTTCTTC
TRBV7-6	TRBD1	TRBJ2-2	medium-sized	CASSFRQGAFNTGELFF	TGTGCCAGCAGCTTTCGACAGGGGGCCTTCAACACCGGGGAGCTGTTTTTT
TRBV5-6	TRBD2	TRBJ2-5	.	CASSLVGASGDIQETQYF	TGTGCCAGCAGCTTGGTAGGGGCTAGCGGGGACATCCAAGAGACCCAGTACTTC
TRBV11-3	.	TRBJ1-6	.	CASGNRESSYNSPLHF	TGTGCCAGCGGAAACAGGGAAAGCTCCTATAATTCACCCCTCCACTTT
TRBV10-3	TRBD1	TRBJ2-1	.	CAISDDRDSWGEQFF	TGTGCCATCAGTGATGACCGGGACAGTTGGGGTGAGCAGTTCTTC
TRBV7-9	.	TRBJ1-1	once	CASSLDPRINTEAFF	TGTGCCAGCAGCTTAGATCCCAGGATAAACACTGAAGCTTTCTTT
TRBV27	.	TRBJ1-3	.	CASSLDRGNTIYF	TGTGCCAGCAGTTTAGACAGGGGAAACACCATATATTTT
TRBV6-1	.	TRBJ1-2	.	CASSELAGRNNYGYTF	TGTGCCAGCAGTGAACTGGCAGGGCGGAATAACTATGGCTACACCTTC